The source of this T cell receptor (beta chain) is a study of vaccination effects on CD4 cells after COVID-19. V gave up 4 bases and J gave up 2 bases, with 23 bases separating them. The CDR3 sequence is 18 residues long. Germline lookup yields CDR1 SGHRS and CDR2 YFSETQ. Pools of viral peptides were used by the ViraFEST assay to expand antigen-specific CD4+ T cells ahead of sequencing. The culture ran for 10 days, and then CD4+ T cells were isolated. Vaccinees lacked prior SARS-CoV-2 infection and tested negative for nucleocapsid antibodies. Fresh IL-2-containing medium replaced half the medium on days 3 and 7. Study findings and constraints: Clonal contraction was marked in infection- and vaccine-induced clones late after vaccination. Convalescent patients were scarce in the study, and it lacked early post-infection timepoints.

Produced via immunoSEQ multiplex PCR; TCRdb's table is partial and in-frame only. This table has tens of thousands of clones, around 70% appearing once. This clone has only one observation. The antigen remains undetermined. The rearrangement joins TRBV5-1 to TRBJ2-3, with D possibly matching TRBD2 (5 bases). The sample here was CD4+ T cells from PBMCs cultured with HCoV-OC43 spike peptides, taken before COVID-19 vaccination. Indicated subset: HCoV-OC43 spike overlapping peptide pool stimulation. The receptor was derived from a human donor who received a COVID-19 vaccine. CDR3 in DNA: TGCGCCAGCAGCCCTGCTGGAGCGGCGTACACTCTCACAGATACGCAGTATTTT. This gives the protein CASSPAGAAYTLTDTQYF.